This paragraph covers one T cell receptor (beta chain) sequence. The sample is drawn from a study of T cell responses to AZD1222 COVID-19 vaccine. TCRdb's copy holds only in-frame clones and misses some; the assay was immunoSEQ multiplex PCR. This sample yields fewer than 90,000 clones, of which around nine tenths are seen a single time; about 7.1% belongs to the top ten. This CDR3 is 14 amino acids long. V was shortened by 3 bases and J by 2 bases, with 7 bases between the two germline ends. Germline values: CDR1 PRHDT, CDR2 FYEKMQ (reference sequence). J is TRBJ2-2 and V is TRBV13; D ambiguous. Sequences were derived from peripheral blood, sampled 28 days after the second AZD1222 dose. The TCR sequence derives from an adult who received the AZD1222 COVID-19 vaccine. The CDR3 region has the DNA TGTGCCAGCAGCTTGGGCGAAAACACCGGGGAGCTGTTTTTT. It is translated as CASSLGENTGELFF.